This T cell receptor beta chain was identified during a study of T cells after yellow fever vaccination. Study results and caveats: CD4 and CD8 compartments shared a small share of clonotypes.

Notes on this clonotype: Its specificity is unknown.

The CDR3 totals 16 residues. V lost 0 bases and J lost 4; bases outside the gene matches: 6. The germline CDR1 and CDR2 sequences are MNHNY and SVGAGI (reference sequence). For TCR, cDNA came from 5'RACE template switching, which added a universal primer site and UMIs. Using its own MiXCR run on the 5' RACE reads, TCRdb lists one record per CDR3 protein. The sample lists some 340,000 distinct CDR3 sequences, about 10% occurring once. The input for sequencing was CD4+ T cells sorted from PBMCs, taken 45 days after the yellow fever booster vaccination. The chain couples TRBV6-6 to TRBJ2-3, with TRBD2 matching over 8 bases. The sequence derives from a man between 18 and 29 years old who received the YFV17D yellow fever vaccine. CDR3 amino acids: CASSYSPGGQSDTQYF. The CDR3 bases are TGTGCCAGCAGTTACTCGCCGGGGGGGCAGTCAGATACGCAGTATTTT.